Below, one TCR beta chain is given with its context. The data derive from a study of blood T cell repertoires in COVID-19. Study information: Sites in the United States, Italy and Spain provided acute and convalescent COVID-19 samples.

Sequencing was performed with immunoSEQ multiplex PCR; in TCRdb, only in-frame clones are kept and a portion is missing. The table records over 150,000 clones, just under 90% of them present only once. This CDR3 region has 12 residues. The ends were cut back, 3 bases at V and 6 bases at J, with 9 bases in the middle. Germline V gene data show CDR1 as SGHRS and CDR2 as YFSETQ. This TCR derives from a young woman who had recovered from COVID-19. Sequencing was carried out using peripheral blood. The V call is TRBV5-1, the J call TRBJ1-2; no firm D call. CDR3 sequence reads: CASSSGSHGYTF. The CDR3 coding sequence is TGCGCCAGCAGCTCAGGATCCCATGGCTACACCTTC. Full variable domain (outside the CDR3, taken from reference TRBV5-1 and TRBJ1-2): KAGVTQTPRYLIKTRGQQVTLSCSPISGHRSVSWYQQTPGQGLQFLFEYFSETQRNKGNFPGRFSGRQFSNSRSEMNVSTLELGDSALYLCASSSGSHGYTFGSGTRLTVV.